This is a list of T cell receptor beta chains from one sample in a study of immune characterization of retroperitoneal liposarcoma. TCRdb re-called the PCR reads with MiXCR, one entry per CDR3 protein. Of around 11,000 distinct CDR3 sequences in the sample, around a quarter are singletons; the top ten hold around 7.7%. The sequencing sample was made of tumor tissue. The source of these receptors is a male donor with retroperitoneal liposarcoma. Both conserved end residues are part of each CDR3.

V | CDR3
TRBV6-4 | CASSETGGTDEQFF
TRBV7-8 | CASSLDGPEQFF
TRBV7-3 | CASSAVTGGSYEQFF
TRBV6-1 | CASNPGVAYEQFF
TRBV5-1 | CASSVRGSPYNEQYF
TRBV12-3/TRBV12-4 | CASSPKGWVGGTEAFF
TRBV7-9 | CASSLVGGGNEQFF
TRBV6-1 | CASRPPGKDTQYF
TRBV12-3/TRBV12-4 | CASSPGQRAFF
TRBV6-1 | CASSPSRSGRSNEQYF
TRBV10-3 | CAISDSSGGQGAPSSYEQYF
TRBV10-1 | CASSESLGAETQYF
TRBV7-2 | CASSSGGVRADTQYF
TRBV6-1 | CASSRRGRVGQETQYF
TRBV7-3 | CASSPGTGLVNEQFF
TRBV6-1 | CASSELGNEQFF
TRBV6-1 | CASSFPTGLGTDTQYF
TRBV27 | CASSTSWSSGSMYTQYF